The next 16 T cell receptor beta chains were all read from a single sample in a study of T-cell memory formation after mild COVID-19. From the 5' RACE reads, TCRdb called clonotypes with MiXCR, one entry per CDR3 protein. The sample holds some 410,000 distinct CDR3 sequences, about 25% seen once. Specimen: PBMCs or a T cell subset sorted from them (not recorded which). These receptors were obtained from an adult woman who had mild COVID-19 (a few samples of this study predate the infection). Cell type and time point are not known.

This clonotype turned up a few times. This chain links TRBV11-2 with TRBJ1-4; 7 bases line up with TRBD1. Looked up from germline, CDR1 is SGHAT and CDR2 is FQNNGV. CDR3 size: 15 residues. Losses at the gene ends were 1 base for V and 10 bases for J; bases not matched to a gene: 9. Written as DNA, the CDR3 is TGTGCCAGCAGCTTAGCGACAGGGTTTGGGGTAAAACTGTTTTTT. Its translation is CASSLATGFGVKLFF.

The chain uses TRBV5-1 and TRBJ1-1; D call uncertain. The CDR3 runs 14 residues. The germline CDR1 and CDR2 sequences are SGHRS and YFSETQ. Trimming shortened V by 5 bases and J by 4 bases, and 15 bases separated the two germline ends. CDR3 sequence reads: CASSSIEGATEAFF. The CDR3 DNA sequence: TGCGCCAGCAGTTCTATAGAGGGTGCCACTGAAGCTTTCTTT.

This clonotype showed up just a few times. The gene calls are TRBV29-1 and TRBJ2-1; 9 bases line up with TRBD2. V lost 7 bases, J lost 9 bases, and 7 bases stayed unmatched. CDR3 length: 12 amino acids. Germline V gives CDR1 SQVTM, CDR2 ANQGSEA. The chain's CDR3 is CSGSSGTGEQFF. The DNA for the CDR3 is TGCAGCGGGTCTAGCGGGACGGGTGAGCAGTTCTTC.

The chain uses TRBV12-3 or TRBV12-4 and TRBJ1-1, with a weak D call TRBD1 (5 bases). This CDR3 has 13 amino acids. V was trimmed by 2 bases and J by 7 bases, leaving 11 bases between them. This CDR3 is CASSLRRGSEAFF. In nucleotides, the CDR3 is TGTGCCAGCAGTTTAAGAAGGGGAAGTGAAGCTTTCTTT.

The CDR3 loop is CASSYSSGGFDNEQFF. The CDR3 DNA reads TGTGCCAGCAGTTACTCCTCCGGGGGCTTCGACAATGAGCAGTTCTTC. The V gene is TRBV6-6, the J gene TRBJ2-1, with D perhaps given as TRBD1 or TRBD2 (6 bases each). This CDR3 has 16 amino acids. Germline CDR1 and CDR2: MNHNY and SVGAGI (reference sequence). The V end was cut by 0 bases, the J end by 5 bases, with 14 bases between.

The V call is TRBV24-1, the J call TRBJ1-2, with D perhaps matching TRBD1 (5 bases). Germline CDR1 reads KGHDR; CDR2 reads SFDVKD. The CDR3 contains 12 residues. V gave up 9 bases and J gave up 2 bases, with 9 bases separating them. Here the CDR3 reads CATSRGNYGYTF. The CDR3 DNA reads as TGTGCCACCTCTCGGGGGAACTATGGCTACACCTTC.

This clonotype was observed a handful of times. V gene TRBV4-3 combines with J gene TRBJ2-7; possibly TRBD2 for D (5 bases). Trimming left V 3 bases short and J 5 bases short, with 20 bases between. CDR1 LGHNA and CDR2 YSLEER come from the germline V gene. There are 16 residues in the CDR3. The CDR3 nucleotides read TGCGCCAGCAGCCATCTCCGGAGCCTTAGCGAGGACGAGCAGTACTTC. Its protein is CASSHLRSLSEDEQYF.

The chain is built from TRBV15 and TRBJ2-1; D gene uncertain. Germline CDR1 is LNHNV and CDR2 is YYDKDF (reference sequence). The CDR3 sequence is 15 residues long. With 3 bases removed from V and 3 bases from J, the gap between germline ends came to 12 bases. CDR3 sequence reads: CATSSGLSNYNEQFF. CDR3 DNA: TGTGCCACCAGCAGTGGGCTGTCGAACTACAATGAGCAGTTCTTC.

The chain uses TRBV12-3 or TRBV12-4 and TRBJ2-2, with 12 nucleotides matching TRBD2. There are 18 residues in the CDR3. Unmatched junction bases numbered 12, after V lost 6 bases and J lost 4 bases. CDR3 sequence (DNA): TGTGCCAGCAGCCAAGCCAACCTAGCGGGGGGGCCCACCGGGGAGCTGTTTTTT. Its translation: CASSQANLAGGPTGELFF.

The CDR3 region is CSVEYANGGHEQYF. Written as DNA, the CDR3 is TGCAGCGTTGAATACGCCAACGGGGGCCACGAGCAGTACTTC. The chain combines TRBV29-1 with TRBJ2-7; D could derive from TRBD1 or TRBD2 (6 bases each). From germline, CDR1 is SQVTM and CDR2 ANQGSEA. The length of the CDR3 is 14 residues. Trimming cost V 2 bases and J 5 bases, with 16 bases left between them.

V and J are TRBV6-4 and TRBJ1-1; D unresolved. Trimming took off 4 bases at V and 4 bases at J, with 10 bases between the two ends. CDR1 and CDR2 from the germline V gene are MRHNA and SNTAGT. The CDR3 totals 13 residues. CDR3 bases: TGTGCCAGCAGTGCTACCGAGGGCACTGAAGCTTTCTTT. Its protein product is CASSATEGTEAFF.

This clonotype was picked up a small number of times. V and J are TRBV20-1 and TRBJ1-6; tentative D call: TRBD1 (5 bases). This CDR3 contains 13 residues. Per the germline V gene, CDR1 is DFQATT and CDR2 is SNEGSKA (reference sequence). The CDR3 bases are TGCACCTCTTCAGCGGGGGGGAATTCACCCCTCCACTTT. Amino acids: CTSSAGGNSPLHF.

This chain connects TRBV9 to TRBJ1-1, with 7 bases matching TRBD1. Trimming took 3 bases from V and 6 from J; bases not matched to a gene: 8. Germline V gives CDR1 SGDLS, CDR2 YYNGEE. The CDR3 runs 14 residues. For the CDR3, the DNA is TGTGCCAGCAGCGGAGGACAGGCCAGGGCTGAAGCTTTCTTT. As protein: CASSGGQARAEAFF.

This chain uses TRBV7-8 with TRBJ1-2; D gene unclear. CDR3 size: 15 residues. CDR1 SGHVS and CDR2 FQNEAQ come from the germline V gene. The ends were cut back, 0 bases at V and 3 bases at J, with 11 bases in the middle. CDR3 protein: CASSLARLLDYGYTF. In DNA, the CDR3 is TGTGCCAGCAGCTTAGCACGGCTCCTTGACTATGGCTACACCTTC. Variable domain in full (rest from reference TRBV7-8 and TRBJ1-2): GAGVSQSPRYKVAKRGQDVALRCDPISGHVSLFWYQQALGQGPEFLTYFQNEAQLDKSGLPSDRFFAERPEGSVSTLKIQRTQQEDSAVYLCASSLARLLDYGYTFGSGTRLTVV.

This clonotype was seen more than once but under ten times. The CDR3 loop reads CASSLDRNLYGYTF. The CDR3 DNA sequence: TGTGCCAGCAGCTTGGACAGGAACCTCTATGGCTACACCTTC. J is TRBJ1-2 and V is TRBV5-5, with a tentative D call TRBD1 (5 bases). Germline CDR1 is SGHKS and CDR2 is YYEKEE (reference sequence). The CDR3 covers 14 residues. V shed 0 bases and J shed 4 bases, with 10 bases lying between them. Variable domain in full (rest from reference TRBV5-5 and TRBJ1-2): DAGVTQSPTHLIKTRGQQVTLRCSPISGHKSVSWYQQVLGQGPQFIFQYYEKEERGRGNFPDRFSARQFPNYSSELNVNALLLGDSALYLCASSLDRNLYGYTFGSGTRLTVV.

V gene TRBV30 combines with J gene TRBJ1-3, with TRBD1 matching over 7 bases. This CDR3 spans 14 amino acids. Germline CDR1 GTSNPN, CDR2 SVGIG (reference sequence). The J segment lost 2 bases and the V segment lost 4 bases, leaving 5 bases of the junction unmatched. In DNA, the CDR3 is TGTGCCTGGACCCAGGGGGTTGCTGGAAACACCATATATTTT. This sequence encodes CAWTQGVAGNTIYF. The entire variable domain, with the rest obtained from reference TRBV30 and TRBJ1-3, is as follows: SQTIHQWPATLVQPVGSPLSLECTVEGTSNPNLYWYRQAAGRGLQLLFYSVGIGQISSEVPQNLSASRPQDRQFILSSKKLLLSDSGFYLCAWTQGVAGNTIYFGEGSWLTVV.